Each of the 20 T cell receptor beta chains below was sequenced from the same sample in a study of neoadjuvant anti-PD-1 for oral cavity cancer (TCRdb year 2021). Libraries were constructed by the immunoSEQ multiplex PCR assay. TCRdb carries this immuneACCESS record with in-frame sequences only. Its versions omit some clonotypes, under half of them owing to an unresolved V gene in the studies checked, with the rest unexplained. Recorded for this sample are about 14,000 clones; 70% to 75% of them occurred a single time. Approximately 2.3% of the sample rests with the top ten. Interpreted using the paper, the time point label stands for: after neoadjuvant nivolumab, at surgical resection. Source: PBMCs, taken after nivolumab (anti-PD-1) treatment. The receptor source for this set is a person aged 40 to 85 with oral cavity squamous cell carcinoma.

The chain joins TRBV5-1 to TRBJ2-5; 9 bases align to TRBD2. The germline CDR1 and CDR2 sequences are SGHRS and YFSETQ. The V segment lost 4 bases and the J segment 5 bases; nucleotides outside the gene matches: 6. The CDR3 has 14 amino acids. The CDR3 here is CASSNGREGETQYF. The CDR3 coding sequence is TGCGCCAGCAGCAACGGGCGGGAGGGGGAGACCCAGTACTTC.

This chain connects TRBV25-1 to TRBJ2-4, with D possibly matching TRBD1 (6 bases). V lost 5 bases and J 2 bases, leaving 10 bases between the germline ends. The germline V gene encodes CDR1 MGHDK and CDR2 SYGVNS. The CDR3 loop spans 14 amino acids. The chain's CDR3 is CASSSGDTKNIQYF. DNA of the CDR3: TGTGCCAGCAGTTCAGGGGATACCAAAAACATTCAGTACTTC.

The V gene is TRBV4-1, the J gene TRBJ2-3; TRBD1 matches 8 bases. V lost 11 bases to trimming and J lost 6 bases; unmatched junction nucleotides: 13. Germline assignment: CDR1 MGHRA and CDR2 YSYEKL. The CDR3 runs 14 residues. In nucleotides, the CDR3 is TGCGCCGTAGGTCCGGGACAGGCCTTGGATACGCAGTATTTT. Translated, it gives CAVGPGQALDTQYF.

The chain uses TRBV9 and TRBJ2-3, with 7 bases identical to TRBD1. Germline CDR1 is SGDLS and CDR2 is YYNGEE. Trimming removed 2 bases from V and 5 bases from J; junction bases left unmatched: 8. The CDR3 runs 15 residues. DNA for the CDR3: TGTGCCAGCAGCGTCGTCACTACAGGGGAAGATACGCAGTATTTT. Its translation: CASSVVTTGEDTQYF.

The chain has TRBV5-1 and TRBJ1-2, with D unresolved. This CDR3 has 13 amino acids. Trimming removed 10 bases from V and 8 bases from J, with 21 bases in between. Germline assignment: CDR1 SGHRS and CDR2 YFSETQ. The CDR3 DNA follows: TGCGCCTCCCATAGGCCAGGATCAGGCGGCTACACCTTC. Translated, it gives CASHRPGSGGYTF.

The chain uses TRBV10-3 and TRBJ1-5, with a possible D match to TRBD1 (5 bases). There are 13 residues in the CDR3. The V end lost 6 bases, the J end lost 0 bases, and 6 bases lay between the germline ends. Germline CDR1 is ENHRY and CDR2 is SYGVKD. CDR3 nucleotide sequence: TGTGCCATCAGGGGGGATAGCAATCAGCCCCAGCATTTT. Residues: CAIRGDSNQPQHF.

The J gene is TRBJ1-2, the V gene TRBV6-5, with TRBD1 matching 7 bases. Losses at the gene ends were 10 bases for V and 4 bases for J; bases not matched to a gene: 12. Germline lookup yields CDR1 MNHEY and CDR2 SVGAGI. This CDR3 comprises 14 residues. The CDR3 protein is CATQEGAPSYGYTF. The DNA for the CDR3 is TGTGCCACCCAAGAGGGGGCGCCTAGCTATGGCTACACCTTC.

CDR3 nucleotides: TGTGCCAGCAGTTCCAACGAGGCTAGTAGGGAGCAGTTCTTC. This translates into CASSSNEASREQFF. The chain has TRBV27 and TRBJ2-1; D is unclear. With 4 bases removed from V and 10 bases from J, the gap between germline ends came to 17 bases. Germline lookup yields CDR1 MNHEY and CDR2 SMNVEV (reference sequence). The CDR3 extends over 14 amino acids.

The chain is built from TRBV5-1 and TRBJ2-2; TRBD2 matches 7 bases. This CDR3 region has 14 residues. V shed 4 bases, J shed 5 bases, and the junction held 5 bases outside the gene matches. CDR1 is SGHRS and CDR2 is YFSETQ in the germline V gene. As DNA, the CDR3 is TGCGCCAGCAGCGCGAGACTAGCTACCGGGGAGCTGTTTTTT. Protein sequence: CASSARLATGELFF.

The rearrangement joins TRBV7-9 to TRBJ1-2; the D gene is possibly TRBD1 (5 bases). The CDR3 consists of 14 residues. From germline, CDR1 is SEHNR and CDR2 FQNEAQ (reference sequence). V was pared by 2 bases and J by 3 bases, with 10 bases between. The CDR3 nucleotides are TGTGCCAGCAGCTTACTGGGGGGACACTATGGCTACACCTTC. Residues: CASSLLGGHYGYTF.

Here the CDR3 reads CSASLVGANTF. The CDR3 DNA sequence: TGCAGTGCTAGCCTAGTGGGGGCGAACACCTTC. The chain has TRBV20-1 and TRBJ1-2; possibly TRBD1 for D (6 bases). V was clipped by 3 bases and J by 12 bases, with 14 bases between them. From germline, CDR1 is DFQATT and CDR2 SNEGSKA (reference sequence). This CDR3 region has 11 residues.

V and J are TRBV5-1 and TRBJ2-5; no reliable D call. This CDR3 has 11 residues. Germline CDR1 and CDR2: SGHRS and YFSETQ. The germline V and J ends were trimmed by 0 bases and 3 bases, with 0 bases remaining between them. This chain's CDR3 is CASSLEETQYF. CDR3 sequence (DNA): TGCGCCAGCAGCTTGGAAGAGACCCAGTACTTC.

The gene calls are TRBV19 and TRBJ1-1; perhaps TRBD1 as D (6 bases). CDR1 and CDR2 from the germline V gene are LNHDA and SQIVND (reference sequence). The CDR3 is 14 amino acids. Trimming cost V 4 bases and J 6 bases, with 15 bases left between them. CDR3 in amino acids: CASSKAQGIAEAFF. The CDR3 region has the DNA TGTGCCAGTAGTAAGGCCCAGGGGATCGCTGAAGCTTTCTTT.

This clone appeared once. The rearrangement joins TRBV7-8 to TRBJ2-1, with D unresolved. This CDR3 has 15 amino acids. Germline V CDR1 and CDR2: SGHVS, FQNEAQ. V lost 2 bases and J 2 bases, leaving 10 bases between the germline ends. DNA of the CDR3: TGTGCCAGCAGCTTAAGGTTTGCCCCCTACAATGAGCAGTTCTTC. It is translated as CASSLRFAPYNEQFF.

The chain uses TRBV5-1 and TRBJ1-2, with D possibly TRBD1 on 5 matching bases. The V end lost 2 bases, the J end lost 1 base, and 9 bases lay between the germline ends. Germline values: CDR1 SGHRS, CDR2 YFSETQ. The CDR3 length is 14 residues. The CDR3 loop reads CASSFNGGNYGYTF. CDR3 coding DNA: TGCGCCAGCAGCTTTAATGGGGGTAACTATGGCTACACCTTC.

The V and J genes are TRBV6-6 and TRBJ2-3; unclear D gene. Trimming cost V 4 bases and J 6 bases, with 20 bases left between them. Per germline, CDR1 MNHNY and CDR2 SVGAGI (reference sequence). The CDR3 is 16 residues long. As DNA, the CDR3 is TGTGCCAGCAGTTCCAAGTTTGGCGGAACAAGGGATACGCAGTATTTT. Amino acids: CASSSKFGGTRDTQYF.

The count of this clone is one. The chain employs TRBV7-2 and TRBJ2-1; 8 bases are a match to TRBD2. Looked up from germline, CDR1 is SGHTA and CDR2 is FQGNSA. The CDR3 contains 15 residues. The V and J ends lost 3 bases and 5 bases, in that order; junction bases with no gene match: 6. DNA of the CDR3: TGTGCCAGCAGCTTGTCGGGGGGGCTGAACAATGAGCAGTTCTTC. This codes for CASSLSGGLNNEQFF.

The V gene is TRBV5-1, the J gene TRBJ1-5; D unresolved. The germline CDR1 and CDR2 sequences are SGHRS and YFSETQ. The length of the CDR3 is 15 residues. Trimming took off 1 base at V and 4 bases at J, with 12 bases between the two ends. Here the CDR3 reads CASSLNGVGNQPQHF. DNA for the CDR3: TGCGCCAGCAGCTTGAACGGGGTCGGAAATCAGCCCCAGCATTTT.

The genes are TRBV4-2 and TRBJ2-3; 12 bases align to TRBD2. The germline V gene encodes CDR1 LGHNA and CDR2 YNFKEQ. Losses at the gene ends were 4 bases for V and 0 bases for J; bases not matched to a gene: 8. The CDR3 consists of 18 residues. DNA of the CDR3: TGTGCCAGCAGCCTAAGGCCCGGGACTAGCGGGAGCACAGATACGCAGTATTTT. This codes for CASSLRPGTSGSTDTQYF.

This chain uses TRBV6-1 with TRBJ1-3; D is uncertain. The CDR3 runs to 15 residues. V gave up 2 bases and J gave up 0 bases, with 8 bases separating them. Germline V gives CDR1 MNHNS, CDR2 SASEGT. The CDR3 here is CASSEFMISGNTIYF. The CDR3 DNA sequence: TGTGCCAGCAGTGAATTCATGATCTCTGGAAACACCATATATTTT.